Each of the 8 T cell receptor beta chains below was sequenced from the same sample in a study of shared clonotypes between healthy human individuals. Data came from immunoSEQ multiplex PCR; TCRdb stores just in-frame clones and leaves some out. The table has around 700,000 clones, less than 80% seen once. Sequencing was done on a sample of memory CD4+ T cells sorted from blood. Subset here: CD45RA-negative fraction. The receptor source for this set is a woman between 25 and 40 years old in good health.

The V and J genes are TRBV28 and TRBJ2-1, with TRBD2 identical over 8 bases. Per the germline V gene, CDR1 is MDHEN and CDR2 is SYDVKM. The V segment lost 5 bases and the J segment 7 bases; nucleotides outside the gene matches: 13. The CDR3 has 16 residues. The CDR3: CASSPQLRLAHNEQFF. In nucleotides, the CDR3 is TGTGCCAGCAGTCCACAGCTCAGACTAGCGCATAATGAGCAGTTCTTC.

The gene calls are TRBV6-1 and TRBJ2-1; 11 bases align to TRBD2. This CDR3 region has 14 residues. Looked up from germline, CDR1 is MNHNS and CDR2 is SASEGT. V shed 8 bases and J 8 bases; nucleotides not matched to a gene: 8. DNA for the CDR3: TGTGCCAGCCAAACTAGCGGGAGAGGCTATGAGCAGTTCTTC. Translated, it gives CASQTSGRGYEQFF.

V is TRBV5-6 and J is TRBJ2-5, with 16 bases lining up with TRBD2. The ends lost 4 bases at V and 5 bases at J; junction bases unmatched: 8. From germline, CDR1 is SGHDT and CDR2 YYEEEE. The CDR3 covers 17 residues. The CDR3 DNA reads TGTGCCAGCAGCCTACTGGGACTAGCGGGAGGGAGTGAGACCCAGTACTTC. It codes for CASSLLGLAGGSETQYF.

The DNA for the CDR3 is TGCGCCAGCAGCTTTGGAGGACAGGGCAGGAACACCGGGGAGCTGTTTTTT. Translation gives CASSFGGQGRNTGELFF. The chain uses TRBV5-1 and TRBJ2-2; TRBD1 matches 8 bases. The V and J ends lost 2 bases and 1 base, in that order; junction bases with no gene match: 7. Germline values: CDR1 SGHRS, CDR2 YFSETQ. This CDR3 contains 17 residues.

This clone was seen just once. V usage is TRBV6-6 and J usage is TRBJ2-1; D is undetermined. The V end was cut by 4 bases, the J end by 10 bases, with 17 bases between. There are 14 residues in the CDR3. Germline CDR1 and CDR2: MNHNY and SVGAGI (reference sequence). The DNA for the CDR3 is TGTGCCAGCAGTTTGGGTTCGGATTACTCGGAGCAGTTCTTC. This gives the protein CASSLGSDYSEQFF.

The CDR3 DNA sequence: TGTGCCAGCAGTCCCGGGACAGGGAGGTACACCATATATTTT. This sequence encodes CASSPGTGRYTIYF. This chain links TRBV28 with TRBJ1-3; 9 nucleotides align to TRBD1. The CDR3 spans 14 residues. Germline-derived CDR1 and CDR2 are MDHEN and SYDVKM. J lost 8 bases, V lost 5 bases, and 7 bases had no gene match.

The chain carries TRBV5-1 and TRBJ2-5; a weak D match, TRBD1 (6 bases). Germline V lookup: CDR1 SGHRS, CDR2 YFSETQ. The CDR3 consists of 17 residues. Trimming pared 0 bases from V and 2 bases from J, leaving 17 bases between. The CDR3 nucleotides read TGCGCCAGCAGCTTGGTCAGGGGCGCCCCCCTACAAGAGACCCAGTACTTC. Encoded protein: CASSLVRGAPLQETQYF.

The chain combines TRBV5-1 with TRBJ2-1; no clear D gene. The CDR3 covers 14 residues. V dropped 0 bases and J dropped 2 bases, with 6 bases sitting between them. The V gene's germline CDR1 is SGHRS and CDR2 YFSETQ. The CDR3 protein is CASSLEVAYNEQFF. The CDR3 DNA is TGCGCCAGCAGCTTGGAAGTAGCCTACAATGAGCAGTTCTTC.